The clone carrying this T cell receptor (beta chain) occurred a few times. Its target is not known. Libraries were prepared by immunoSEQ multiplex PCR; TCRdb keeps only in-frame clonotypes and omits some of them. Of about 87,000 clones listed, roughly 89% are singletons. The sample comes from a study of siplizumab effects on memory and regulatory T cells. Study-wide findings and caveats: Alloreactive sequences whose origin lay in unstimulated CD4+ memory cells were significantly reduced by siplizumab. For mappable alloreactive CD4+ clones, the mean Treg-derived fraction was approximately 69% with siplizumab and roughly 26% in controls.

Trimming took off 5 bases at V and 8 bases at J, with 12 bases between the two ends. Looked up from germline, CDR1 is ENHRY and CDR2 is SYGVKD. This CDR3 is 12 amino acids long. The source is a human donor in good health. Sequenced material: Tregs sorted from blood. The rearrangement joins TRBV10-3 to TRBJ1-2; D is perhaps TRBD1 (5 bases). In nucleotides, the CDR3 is TGTGCCATCAGTATAGGGGCGCGAGGCTACACCTTC. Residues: CAISIGARGYTF.